The 10 T cell receptor beta chains reported below all come from one sample, sequenced in a study of blood T cell repertoires in COVID-19 (dated by TCRdb to about 2020). Receptors were amplified or captured by the immunoSEQ multiplex PCR assay. TCRdb carries this immuneACCESS record with in-frame sequences only. Its versions omit some clonotypes, under half of them owing to an unresolved V gene in the studies checked, with the rest unexplained. Present in this sample are around 170,000 clones, roughly four fifths of which were seen just once. The ten biggest clones cover about 6% of the sample. Source material: peripheral blood. These receptors were obtained from a woman between 40 and 50 years old with acute or convalescent COVID-19.

V is TRBV6-5 and J is TRBJ2-3; TRBD2 is a possible D gene (5 bases). Germline CDR1 MNHEY, CDR2 SVGAGI. This CDR3 is 13 amino acids long. V shed 6 bases and J shed 6 bases, with 13 bases lying between them. CDR3 amino acids: CASRVTTWDTQYF. DNA for the CDR3: TGTGCCAGCAGAGTGACTACGTGGGATACGCAGTATTTT.

J is TRBJ2-1 and V is TRBV19; 10 positions agree with TRBD2. V was pared by 5 bases and J by 3 bases, with 4 bases of the junction left unmatched. Germline CDR1 and CDR2: LNHDA and SQIVND (reference sequence). The CDR3 length is 15 residues. DNA for the CDR3: TGTGCCAGTAGTCTCCTAGCGGGGGACTACAATGAGCAGTTCTTC. Protein sequence: CASSLLAGDYNEQFF.

The chain combines TRBV6-5 with TRBJ1-5; D ambiguous. Germline loops: CDR1 MNHEY, CDR2 SVGAGI. The CDR3 sequence is 13 residues long. Trimming took 5 bases from V and 0 from J, leaving 5 bases between them. CDR3 in DNA: TGTGCCAGCAGTCCTTATAGCAATCAGCCCCAGCATTTT. This translates into CASSPYSNQPQHF.

The genes are TRBV6-5 and TRBJ1-2; TRBD1 matches 8 bases. This CDR3 spans 13 amino acids. V was clipped by 8 bases and J by 4 bases; unmatched bases: 6. Germline values: CDR1 MNHEY, CDR2 SVGAGI. The CDR3 DNA reads TGTGCCAGCGGAGACAGGGGCGGCTATGGCTACACCTTC. Protein product: CASGDRGGYGYTF.

There are a few counts of this clone. The CDR3 sequence: CAWSVQYGRHNEKLFF. The DNA for the CDR3 is TGTGCCTGGAGTGTACAATATGGCCGACATAATGAAAAACTGTTTTTT. This chain joins TRBV30 and TRBJ1-4; D remains unclear. CDR3 length: 16 residues. In germline, CDR1 is GTSNPN, CDR2 SVGIG (reference sequence). V was cut by 0 bases and J by 4 bases, with 15 bases left in between.

The chain recombines TRBV16 with TRBJ1-5; D remains ambiguous. The CDR3 contains 14 residues. Germline V lookup: CDR1 KGHSY, CDR2 FQNENV. Trimming took off 4 bases at V and 2 bases at J, with 9 bases between the two ends. CDR3 bases: TGTGCCAGCAGCCCCCCAGAGGGCAATCAGCCCCAGCATTTT. The encoded protein is CASSPPEGNQPQHF.

The gene calls are TRBV29-1 and TRBJ2-7; D unclear. Deletions cut 6 bases from V and 3 bases from J, with 15 bases between. CDR1 is SQVTM, CDR2 ANQGSEA, per germline. The length of the CDR3 is 13 residues. The CDR3: CSVGGTDIYEQYF. The DNA of the CDR3 is TGCAGCGTCGGTGGAACAGATATCTACGAGCAGTACTTC.

This clone is labeled as medium-sized. This specimen includes other DNA sequences encoding the same CDR3. The gene calls are TRBV19 and TRBJ1-5, with D possibly TRBD1 on 5 matching bases. From germline, CDR1 is LNHDA and CDR2 SQIVND (reference sequence). The V and J ends lost 6 bases and 3 bases respectively, with 12 bases between them. CDR3 length equals 14 residues. CDR3 DNA sequence: TGTGCCAGTAGCGTAGGACAACTCAATCAGCCCCAGCATTTT. Encoded protein: CASSVGQLNQPQHF. The full variable domain, completed using reference TRBV19 and TRBJ1-5, is DGGITQSPKYLFRKEGQNVTLSCEQNLNHDAMYWYRQDPGQGLRLIYYSQIVNDFQKGDIAEGYSVSREKKESFPLTVTSAQKNPTAFYLCASSVGQLNQPQHFGDGTRLSIL.

The chain joins TRBV7-9 to TRBJ2-5; TRBD2 agrees at 9 bases. CDR1 SEHNR and CDR2 FQNEAQ come from the germline V gene (reference sequence). CDR3 length equals 14 residues. Germline trimming cut 5 bases from V and 3 bases from J; bases unmatched to any gene: 4. The CDR3 region is CASSLLAGEETQYF. DNA of the CDR3: TGTGCCAGCAGCCTCTTAGCGGGAGAAGAGACCCAGTACTTC. Filled out from reference TRBV7-9 and TRBJ2-5, the complete variable domain reads DTGVSQNPRHKITKRGQNVTFRCDPISEHNRLYWYRQTLGQGPEFLTYFQNEAQLEKSRLLSDRFSAERPKGSFSTLEIQRTEQGDSAMYLCASSLLAGEETQYFGPGTRLLVL.

The chain links TRBV7-3 to TRBJ2-2; tentatively, D is TRBD1 (6 bases). This CDR3 spans 16 amino acids. The germline V gene has CDR1 SGHTA and CDR2 FQGTGA. V was trimmed by 5 bases and J by 6 bases, leaving 19 bases between them. The CDR3 DNA is TGTGCCAGCAGCCAACAGGGTTTGAGGGTCCCCGGGGAGCTGTTTTTT. As protein: CASSQQGLRVPGELFF.